This is a list of T cell receptor beta chains from one sample in a study of somatic mutations in cytotoxic T cells in rheumatoid arthritis. Profiling relied on immunoSEQ multiplex PCR, and the TCRdb table lists in-frame clones only, not all of them. The sample lists roughly 20,000 clones; around 83% were seen once. The sample consisted of CD8+ T cells sorted from blood. The receptors originated from an adult with rheumatoid arthritis. CDR3s include the opening cysteine and the closing phenylalanine or tryptophan. Fields, in order: V gene, clone size, J gene, D gene, CDR3 DNA, CDR3 protein. D genes are given only for firm matches. Rows may omit the clone size; those that give it use once, few, many or a size class.

V gene: TRBV7-9
clone size: .
J gene: TRBJ1-5
D gene: .
CDR3 DNA: TGTGCCAGCAGCTTAGGGGAGAGGGATCAGCCCCAGCATTTT
CDR3 protein: CASSLGERDQPQHF

V gene: TRBV29-1
clone size: .
J gene: TRBJ2-3
D gene: .
CDR3 DNA: TGCAGCGTACCGACTGGCACAGATACGCAGTATTTT
CDR3 protein: CSVPTGTDTQYF

V gene: TRBV23-1
clone size: .
J gene: TRBJ1-5
D gene: TRBD1
CDR3 DNA: TGCGCCAGCAGTGACCCGGGACAGGCCCCATGGGGCCAGCATTTT
CDR3 protein: CASSDPGQAPWGQHF

V gene: TRBV25-1
clone size: .
J gene: TRBJ2-3
D gene: TRBD1
CDR3 DNA: TGTGCCAGCAGTGATCAACTAGAGGGGGCGGATACGCAGTATTTT
CDR3 protein: CASSDQLEGADTQYF

V gene: TRBV7-9
clone size: .
J gene: TRBJ2-1
D gene: .
CDR3 DNA: TGTGCCAGCAGCGGACTATACAATGAGCAGTTCTTC
CDR3 protein: CASSGLYNEQFF

V gene: TRBV7-6
clone size: .
J gene: TRBJ2-5
D gene: .
CDR3 DNA: TGTGCCAGCAGCGCCCCGGGAGAGACCCAGTACTTC
CDR3 protein: CASSAPGETQYF

V gene: TRBV10-3
clone size: .
J gene: TRBJ1-1
D gene: TRBD1
CDR3 DNA: TGTGCCATCAGTAAGGGGACAGCGAACACTGAAGCTTTCTTT
CDR3 protein: CAISKGTANTEAFF

V gene: TRBV7-9
clone size: .
J gene: TRBJ2-7
D gene: TRBD2
CDR3 DNA: TGTGCCAGCAGCGAACCGGGACTAGCGGATTCCTACGAGCAGTACTTC
CDR3 protein: CASSEPGLADSYEQYF

V gene: TRBV25-1
clone size: medium-sized
J gene: TRBJ1-1
D gene: .
CDR3 DNA: TGTGCCAGCAGTAGGAACGAGAGGAACACTGAAGCTTTCTTT
CDR3 protein: CASSRNERNTEAFF

V gene: TRBV27
clone size: .
J gene: TRBJ2-4
D gene: TRBD2
CDR3 DNA: TGTGCCAGCAGTTCTAGCGGGAGGGCCGCCAAAAACATTCAGTACTTC
CDR3 protein: CASSSSGRAAKNIQYF

V gene: TRBV9
clone size: .
J gene: TRBJ2-1
D gene: TRBD2
CDR3 DNA: TGTGCCAGCAGCAAAGAAGGACTAGCGCGCAATGAGCAGTTCTTC
CDR3 protein: CASSKEGLARNEQFF

V gene: TRBV6-6
clone size: .
J gene: TRBJ2-1
D gene: TRBD2
CDR3 DNA: TGTGCCAGCAGCCAAGCGGGAGGGTACAATGAGCAGTTCTTC
CDR3 protein: CASSQAGGYNEQFF

V gene: TRBV7-9
clone size: .
J gene: TRBJ2-1
D gene: TRBD2
CDR3 DNA: TGTGCCAGCAGCCCCGCCCTAGCGGGGGGTAACAATGAGCAGTTCTTC
CDR3 protein: CASSPALAGGNNEQFF

V gene: TRBV27
clone size: .
J gene: TRBJ1-4
D gene: TRBD1
CDR3 DNA: TGTGCCAGCAGTGAGGACAGGGAGGAAAAACTGTTTTTT
CDR3 protein: CASSEDREEKLFF

V gene: TRBV7-9
clone size: .
J gene: TRBJ2-7
D gene: TRBD2
CDR3 DNA: TGTGCCAGCAGCTCAGGACTAGCGGAGATATACGAGCAGTACTTC
CDR3 protein: CASSSGLAEIYEQYF

V gene: TRBV7-9
clone size: .
J gene: TRBJ2-7
D gene: TRBD1
CDR3 DNA: TGTGCCAGCAGCCCAAGGGACAGGGGAAGCTCCTACGAGCAGTACTTC
CDR3 protein: CASSPRDRGSSYEQYF

V gene: TRBV5-6
clone size: .
J gene: TRBJ1-1
D gene: .
CDR3 DNA: TGTGCCAGCAGCTTGGGAGCTTATAACACTGAAGCTTTCTTT
CDR3 protein: CASSLGAYNTEAFF

V gene: TRBV29-1
clone size: .
J gene: TRBJ2-3
D gene: .
CDR3 DNA: TGCAGCGTTGAAGCGAGGGGGGGTCGCACAGATACGCAGTATTTT
CDR3 protein: CSVEARGGRTDTQYF

V gene: TRBV28
clone size: once
J gene: TRBJ1-3
D gene: .
CDR3 DNA: TGTGCCAGCAGGGAGATCCAGCGCTCTGGAAACACCATATATTTT
CDR3 protein: CASREIQRSGNTIYF

V gene: TRBV7-6
clone size: .
J gene: TRBJ2-3
D gene: .
CDR3 DNA: TGTGCCAGCAGCTTAGCTAGCGGCACAGATACGCAGTATTTT
CDR3 protein: CASSLASGTDTQYF

V gene: TRBV2
clone size: few
J gene: TRBJ2-2
D gene: .
CDR3 DNA: TGTGCCAGCAGTGGGGGCGGGAACACCGGGGAGCTGTTTTTT
CDR3 protein: CASSGGGNTGELFF

V gene: TRBV5-6
clone size: .
J gene: TRBJ2-7
D gene: .
CDR3 DNA: TGTGCCAGCAGCTTGGAGATAGGGGTCCCCTACGAGCAGTACTTC
CDR3 protein: CASSLEIGVPYEQYF

V gene: TRBV27
clone size: .
J gene: TRBJ2-5
D gene: .
CDR3 DNA: TGTGCCAGCAGTTTAAGTACAGGAGGGACCCAGTACTTC
CDR3 protein: CASSLSTGGTQYF